The present entry profiles one TCR beta chain with its context. High-throughput TCR beta sequencing covered peripheral CD8+ and CD4+ T cells. Bulk CD8+ and CD4+ cells came from magnetic negative isolation; CD8+ TEMRA by FACS. The data belong to a study of CD8 T cells in Susac syndrome. V was shortened by 2 bases and J by 3 bases, with 15 bases between the two germline ends. Germline CDR1 is SGHNT and CDR2 is YYREEE (reference sequence). The CDR3 loop spans 16 amino acids. Random hexamers served to reverse transcribe roughly 0.45 to 1 ug RNA. The CDR3 of TCR beta was amplified by immunoSEQ multiplex PCR across 54 Vbeta and 13 Jbeta. MiXCR was run by TCRdb on the immunoSEQ multiplex PCR reads, yielding one entry per CDR3 protein. Among more than 200,000 distinct CDR3 sequences listed, about 95% were seen once.

The sequence was collected from a human donor with Susac syndrome. The chain is built from TRBV5-4 and TRBJ2-1, with D perhaps TRBD2 (7 bases). The sample taken for sequencing was CD4+ T cells from PBMCs. CDR3 sequence: CASSFPGGRGYNEQFF. CDR3 coding DNA: TGTGCCAGCAGCTTTCCGGGGGGCCGGGGCTACAATGAGCAGTTCTTC. Full variable domain (outside the CDR3, taken from reference TRBV5-4 and TRBJ2-1): ETGVTQSPTHLIKTRGQQVTLRCSSQSGHNTVSWYQQALGQGPQFIFQYYREEENGRGNFPPRFSGLQFPNYSSELNVNALELDDSALYLCASSFPGGRGYNEQFFGPGTRLTVL.